What follows describes a single T cell receptor beta chain. Its antigen is currently unknown. This sample is drawn from a study of cytomegalovirus exposure and HLA in healthy donors. V shed 10 bases and J shed 7 bases, with 18 bases lying between them. This CDR3 comprises 13 residues. From germline, CDR1 is LNHDA and CDR2 SQIVND (reference sequence). PCR used 60 Vbeta primers and 13 Jbeta primers. Clones were read by immunoSEQ multiplex PCR, and TCRdb kept only the in-frame ones, dropping some. The table shows approximately 93,000 clones, with approximately 80% occurring only once. Sampled while nominally healthy, donors likely had unrecorded immune exposures. Overall study findings and caveats: Later genetic work tied a missense DCLRE1C variant to beta-chain V and J trimming. Cytomegalovirus-associated status was assigned to some 180 TCR beta chains. An analysis done earlier found most TCR beta V segments productive about 87% or about 30% of the time.

The rearrangement joins TRBV19 to TRBJ2-3, with D maybe TRBD2 (6 bases). The clonotype originates from a man aged 45-60 years in good health and CMV-seronegative. Sequences were obtained from PBMCs. CDR3 sequence reads: CATWDFRGNTQYF. CDR3 coding DNA: TGTGCCACCTGGGACTTCCGGGGAAATACGCAGTATTTT.